This T cell receptor (beta chain) was sequenced during a study of CD8 T cells in ankylosing spondylitis. The study's findings and limits: A motif in TCR beta, a set of about eight highly homologous variants, appeared characteristic of ankylosing spondylitis blood. Disease-associated clones were CD8+ and fairly uncommon in peripheral blood.

Between the trimmed V and J ends, which lost 4 bases and 3 bases, there was a span of 17 bases. In germline, CDR1 is SGHRS, CDR2 YFSETQ. There are 15 residues in the CDR3. A note on this clonotype: The antigen remains unidentified.

Libraries of TCR beta came from quantitative 5'-RACE with molecular barcodes. One entry per CDR3 protein results from TCRdb running MiXCR on the 5' RACE reads. The data contain 200,000 to 300,000 distinct CDR3 sequences, 8% to 9.5% of them singletons. The sequenced sample consisted of blood, either unsorted or a sorted T cell fraction (not recorded which). The origin of this receptor is a male donor with ankylosing spondylitis or in good health (not recorded which). The genes are TRBV5-1 and TRBJ2-7, with TRBD1 as a possible D gene (6 bases). This CDR3 reads CASSLPGGLYYEQYF. The CDR3 nucleotides read TGCGCCAGCAGCCTCCCTGGGGGCCTCTACTACGAGCAGTACTTC.